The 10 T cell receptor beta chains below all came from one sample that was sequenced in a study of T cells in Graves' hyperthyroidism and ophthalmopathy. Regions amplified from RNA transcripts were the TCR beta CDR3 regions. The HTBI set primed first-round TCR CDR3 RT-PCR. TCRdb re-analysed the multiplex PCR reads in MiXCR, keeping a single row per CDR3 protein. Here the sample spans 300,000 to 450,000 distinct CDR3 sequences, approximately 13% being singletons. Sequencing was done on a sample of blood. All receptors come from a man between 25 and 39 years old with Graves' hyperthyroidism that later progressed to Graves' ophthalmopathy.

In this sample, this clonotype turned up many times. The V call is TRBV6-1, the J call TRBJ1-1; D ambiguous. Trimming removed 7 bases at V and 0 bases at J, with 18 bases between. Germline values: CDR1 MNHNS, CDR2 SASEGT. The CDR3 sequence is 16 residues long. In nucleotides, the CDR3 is TGTGCCAGCAAAAATAGGGCCCCTGATATGAACACTGAAGCTTTCTTT. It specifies CASKNRAPDMNTEAFF.

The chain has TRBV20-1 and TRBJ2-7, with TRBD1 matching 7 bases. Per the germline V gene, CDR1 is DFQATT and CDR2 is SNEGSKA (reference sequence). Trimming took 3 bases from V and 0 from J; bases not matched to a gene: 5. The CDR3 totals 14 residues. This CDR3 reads CSARRWDSSYEQYF. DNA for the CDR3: TGCAGTGCTAGGCGCTGGGACAGCTCCTACGAGCAGTACTTC.

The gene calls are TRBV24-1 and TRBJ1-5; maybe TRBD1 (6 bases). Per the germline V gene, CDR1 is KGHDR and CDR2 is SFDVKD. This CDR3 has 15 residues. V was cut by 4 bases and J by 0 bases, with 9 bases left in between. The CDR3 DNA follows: TGTGCCACCAGTGAGGGGACAACTAGCAATCAGCCCCAGCATTTT. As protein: CATSEGTTSNQPQHF.

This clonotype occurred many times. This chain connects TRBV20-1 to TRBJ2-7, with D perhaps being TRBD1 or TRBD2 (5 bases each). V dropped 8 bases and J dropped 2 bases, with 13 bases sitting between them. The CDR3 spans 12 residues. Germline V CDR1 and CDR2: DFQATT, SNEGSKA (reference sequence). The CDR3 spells CSTRDGTYEQYF. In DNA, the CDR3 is TGCAGTACCCGGGACGGTACCTACGAGCAGTACTTC.

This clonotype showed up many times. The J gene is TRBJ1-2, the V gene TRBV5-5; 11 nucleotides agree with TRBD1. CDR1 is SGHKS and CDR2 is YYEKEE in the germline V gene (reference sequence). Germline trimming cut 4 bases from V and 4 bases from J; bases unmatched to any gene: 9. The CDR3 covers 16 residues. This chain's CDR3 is CASSPWTGGATYGYTF. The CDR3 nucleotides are TGTGCCAGCAGCCCCTGGACAGGGGGCGCAACCTATGGCTACACCTTC.

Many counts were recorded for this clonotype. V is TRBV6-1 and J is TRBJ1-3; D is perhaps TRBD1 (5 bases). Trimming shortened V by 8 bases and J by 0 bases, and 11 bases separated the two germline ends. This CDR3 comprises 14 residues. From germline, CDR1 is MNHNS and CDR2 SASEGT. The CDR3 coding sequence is TGTGCCAGCGGATCAGGGTCCTCTGGAAACACCATATATTTT. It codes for CASGSGSSGNTIYF.

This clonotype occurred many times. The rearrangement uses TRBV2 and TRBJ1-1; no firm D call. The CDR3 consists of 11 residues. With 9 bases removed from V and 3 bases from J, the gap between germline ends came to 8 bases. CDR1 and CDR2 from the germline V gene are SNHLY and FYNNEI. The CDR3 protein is CARVGYTEAFF. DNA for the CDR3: TGTGCCAGGGTAGGGTACACTGAAGCTTTCTTT.

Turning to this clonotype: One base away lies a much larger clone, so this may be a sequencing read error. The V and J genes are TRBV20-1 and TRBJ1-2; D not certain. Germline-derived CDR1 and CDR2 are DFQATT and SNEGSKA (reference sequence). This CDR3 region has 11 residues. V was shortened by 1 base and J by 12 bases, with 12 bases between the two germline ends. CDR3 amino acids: CSARAGEGHTF. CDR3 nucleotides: TGCAGTGCTAGAGCCGGTGAGGGCCACACCTTC.

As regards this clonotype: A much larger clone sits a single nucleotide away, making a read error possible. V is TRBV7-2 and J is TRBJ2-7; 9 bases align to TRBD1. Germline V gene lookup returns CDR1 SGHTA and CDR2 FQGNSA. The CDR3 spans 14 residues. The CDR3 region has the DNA TGTGCCAACAGCTTAGGGGGACAGGGCTACGAGCAGTACTTC. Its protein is CANSLGGQGYEQYF.

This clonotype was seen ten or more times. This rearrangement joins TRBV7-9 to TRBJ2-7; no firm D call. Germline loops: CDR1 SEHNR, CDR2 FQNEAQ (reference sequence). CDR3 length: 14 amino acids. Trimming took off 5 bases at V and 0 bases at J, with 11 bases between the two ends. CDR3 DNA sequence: TGTGCCAGCAGCATGGAGACCAGCTCCTACGAGCAGTACTTC. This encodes CASSMETSSYEQYF.